The 9 T cell receptor beta chains listed next were all sequenced from one sample in a study of cytomegalovirus exposure and HLA in healthy donors. The assay was immunoSEQ multiplex PCR, and TCRdb's table has in-frame clones only and misses some. The sample records 90,000 or so clones, 85% being singletons. Sequenced: PBMCs. These receptors all stem from a man between 18 and 35 years old in good health and CMV-seropositive.

The rearrangement joins TRBV5-1 to TRBJ1-5; D possibly corresponds to TRBD1 (6 bases). The CDR3 runs to 14 residues. The V gene's germline CDR1 is SGHRS and CDR2 YFSETQ. Trimming took 4 bases from V and 3 from J, leaving 11 bases between them. As DNA, the CDR3 is TGCGCCAGCAGCCTGACAGGTCCCAATCAGCCCCAGCATTTT. Translating gives CASSLTGPNQPQHF. Combining the CDR3 with reference TRBV5-1 and TRBJ1-5 gives the whole variable domain KAGVTQTPRYLIKTRGQQVTLSCSPISGHRSVSWYQQTPGQGLQFLFEYFSETQRNKGNFPGRFSGRQFSNSRSEMNVSTLELGDSALYLCASSLTGPNQPQHFGDGTRLSIL.

The chain uses TRBV6-1 and TRBJ1-3; no clear D. CDR1 and CDR2 (germline): MNHNS, SASEGT. Trimming took off 5 bases at V and 1 base at J, with 6 bases between the two ends. The CDR3 contains 13 residues. The CDR3 reads CASSYESGNTIYF. In DNA, the CDR3 is TGTGCCAGCAGTTATGAGTCTGGAAACACCATATATTTT.

The rearrangement links TRBV11-3 to TRBJ1-1; maybe TRBD1 (6 bases). Germline V gene lookup returns CDR1 SGHNT and CDR2 YENEEA. V was clipped by 5 bases and J by 2 bases, with 15 bases between them. This CDR3 has 15 residues. The CDR3 loop is CASSPPQGPNTEAFF. In nucleotides, the CDR3 is TGTGCCAGCAGCCCACCACAGGGCCCCAACACTGAAGCTTTCTTT.

V usage is TRBV9 and J usage is TRBJ2-2; 10 bases align to TRBD2. V trimming: 4 bases; J trimming: 2 bases; junction bases outside the gene matches: 11. The CDR3 spans 18 residues. CDR1 SGDLS and CDR2 YYNGEE come from the germline V gene. CDR3 region: CASSPRGGLALNTGELFF. The CDR3 region has the DNA TGTGCCAGCAGCCCTAGGGGGGGACTAGCGCTTAACACCGGGGAGCTGTTTTTT.

V is TRBV5-8 and J is TRBJ2-7; 12 bases agree with TRBD1. V trimming: 4 bases; J trimming: 7 bases; junction bases outside the gene matches: 9. Looked up from germline, CDR1 is SGHTS and CDR2 is YDEGEE. This CDR3 spans 15 amino acids. The CDR3 DNA is TGTGCCAGCAGCCTGCCGGGACAGGGGGCAGGGGAGCAGTACTTC. Translated: CASSLPGQGAGEQYF.

This chain joins TRBV10-3 and TRBJ2-5; 11 nucleotides line up with TRBD2. CDR1 ENHRY and CDR2 SYGVKD come from the germline V gene. The length of the CDR3 is 14 residues. J gave up 10 bases and V 6 bases, and 10 bases lay outside the gene matches. Here the CDR3 DNA reads TGTGCCATCAGCACCGGGACTAGCGGTTCTAGCCAGTACTTC. This gives the protein CAISTGTSGSSQYF.

The chain joins TRBV13 to TRBJ1-3; TRBD1 agrees at 8 bases. Germline CDR1 PRHDT, CDR2 FYEKMQ (reference sequence). Losses at the gene ends were 0 bases for V and 3 bases for J; bases not matched to a gene: 7. This CDR3 region has 17 residues. CDR3: CASSLGLTGGNGNTIYF. For the CDR3, the DNA is TGTGCCAGCAGCTTAGGCCTCACAGGGGGAAATGGAAACACCATATATTTT.

The chain links TRBV27 to TRBJ1-4; 10 bases align to TRBD1. With 8 bases clipped from V and 6 bases from J, the junction kept 6 bases outside the gene matches. CDR1 is MNHEY, CDR2 SMNVEV, per germline (reference sequence). This CDR3 has 14 residues. CDR3 nucleotides: TGTGCCAGCGGGCGACAGGGGGCTTATGAAAAACTGTTTTTT. This sequence encodes CASGRQGAYEKLFF.

The CDR3 nucleotides read TGTGCCAGCAGTCTCTGGACAGAAGCCAACTATGGCTACACCTTC. Encoded protein: CASSLWTEANYGYTF. This rearrangement joins TRBV27 to TRBJ1-2, with D maybe TRBD1 (6 bases). V was trimmed by 5 bases and J by 2 bases, leaving 15 bases between them. The CDR3 runs 15 residues. The germline V gene encodes CDR1 MNHEY and CDR2 SMNVEV (reference sequence).